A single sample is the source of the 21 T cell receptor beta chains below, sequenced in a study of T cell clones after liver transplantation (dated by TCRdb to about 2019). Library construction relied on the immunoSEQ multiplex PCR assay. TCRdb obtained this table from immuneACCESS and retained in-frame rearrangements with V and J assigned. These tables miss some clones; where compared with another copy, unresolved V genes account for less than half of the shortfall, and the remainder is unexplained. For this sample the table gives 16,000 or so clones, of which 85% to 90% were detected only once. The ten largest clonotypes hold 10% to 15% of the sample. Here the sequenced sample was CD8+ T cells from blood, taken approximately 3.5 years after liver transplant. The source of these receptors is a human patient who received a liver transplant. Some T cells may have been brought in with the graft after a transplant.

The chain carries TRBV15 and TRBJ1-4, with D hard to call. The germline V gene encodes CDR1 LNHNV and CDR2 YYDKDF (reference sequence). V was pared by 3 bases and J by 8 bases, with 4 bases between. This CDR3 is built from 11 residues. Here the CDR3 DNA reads TGTGCCACCAGCAGTACGGAAAAACTGTTTTTT. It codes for CATSSTEKLFF.

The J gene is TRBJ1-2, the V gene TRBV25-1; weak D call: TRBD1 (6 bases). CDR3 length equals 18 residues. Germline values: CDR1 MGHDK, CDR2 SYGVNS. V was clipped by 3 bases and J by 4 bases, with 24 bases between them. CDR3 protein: CASSDGGLGGAPGYGYTF. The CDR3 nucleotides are TGTGCCAGCAGTGACGGGGGCCTCGGGGGGGCACCCGGCTATGGCTACACCTTC.

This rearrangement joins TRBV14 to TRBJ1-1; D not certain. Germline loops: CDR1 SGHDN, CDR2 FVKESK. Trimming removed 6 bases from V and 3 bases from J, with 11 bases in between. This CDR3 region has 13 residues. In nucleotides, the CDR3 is TGTGCCAGCAGTCCCAGTCATTACACTGAAGCTTTCTTT. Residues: CASSPSHYTEAFF.

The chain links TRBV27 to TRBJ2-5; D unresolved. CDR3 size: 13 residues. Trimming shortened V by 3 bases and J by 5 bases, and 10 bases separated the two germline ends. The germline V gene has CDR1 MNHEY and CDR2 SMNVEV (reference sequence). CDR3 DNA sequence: TGTGCCAGCAGTTTCCTCTCTCGGGAGACCCAGTACTTC. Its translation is CASSFLSRETQYF.

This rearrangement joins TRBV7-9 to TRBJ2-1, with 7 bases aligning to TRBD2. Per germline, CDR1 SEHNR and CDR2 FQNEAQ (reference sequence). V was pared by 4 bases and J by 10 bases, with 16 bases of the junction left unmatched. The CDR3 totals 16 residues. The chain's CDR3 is CASSSGIAPREEEQFF. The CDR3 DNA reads TGTGCCAGCAGCTCTGGAATAGCGCCCCGGGAGGAAGAGCAGTTCTTC.

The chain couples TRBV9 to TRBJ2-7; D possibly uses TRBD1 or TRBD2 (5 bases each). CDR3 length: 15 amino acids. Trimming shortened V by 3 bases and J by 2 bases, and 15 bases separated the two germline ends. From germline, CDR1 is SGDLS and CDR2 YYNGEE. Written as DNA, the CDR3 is TGTGCCAGCAGCGAAACGGGGCTGGGGGCCTACGAGCAGTACTTC. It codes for CASSETGLGAYEQYF.

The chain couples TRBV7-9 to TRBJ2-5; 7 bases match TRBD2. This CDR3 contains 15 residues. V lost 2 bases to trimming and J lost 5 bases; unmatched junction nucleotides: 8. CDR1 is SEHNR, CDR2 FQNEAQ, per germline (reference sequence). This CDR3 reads CASSLTTGGVETQYF. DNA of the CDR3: TGTGCCAGCAGCTTAACAACGGGGGGTGTCGAGACCCAGTACTTC.

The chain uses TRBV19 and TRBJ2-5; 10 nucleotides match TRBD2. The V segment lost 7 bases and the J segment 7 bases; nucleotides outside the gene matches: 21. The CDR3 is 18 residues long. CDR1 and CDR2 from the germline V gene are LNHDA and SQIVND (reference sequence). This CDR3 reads CASIPVGAGGGYRVTQYF. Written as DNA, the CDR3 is TGTGCCAGTATCCCCGTTGGAGCGGGAGGGGGGTACAGGGTGACCCAGTACTTC. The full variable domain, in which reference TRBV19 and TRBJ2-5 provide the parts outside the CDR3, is DGGITQSPKYLFRKEGQNVTLSCEQNLNHDAMYWYRQDPGQGLRLIYYSQIVNDFQKGDIAEGYSVSREKKESFPLTVTSAQKNPTAFYLCASIPVGAGGGYRVTQYFGPGTRLLVL.

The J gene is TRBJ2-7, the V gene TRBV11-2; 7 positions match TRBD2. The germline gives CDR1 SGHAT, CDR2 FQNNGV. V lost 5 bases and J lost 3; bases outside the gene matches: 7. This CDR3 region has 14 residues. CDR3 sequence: CASSAQGGSYEQYF. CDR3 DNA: TGTGCCAGCAGCGCTCAAGGCGGGAGCTACGAGCAGTACTTC.

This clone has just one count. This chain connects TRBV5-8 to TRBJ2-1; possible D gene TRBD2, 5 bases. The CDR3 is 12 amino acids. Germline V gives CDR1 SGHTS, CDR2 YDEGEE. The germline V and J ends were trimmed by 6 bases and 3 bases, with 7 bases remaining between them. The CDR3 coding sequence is TGTGCCAGCAAGGACTTCTACAATGAGCAGTTCTTC. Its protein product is CASKDFYNEQFF. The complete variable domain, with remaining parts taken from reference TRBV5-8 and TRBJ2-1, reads EAGVTQSPTHLIKTRGQQATLRCSPISGHTSVYWYQQALGLGLQFLLWYDEGEERNRGNFPPRFSGRQFPNYSSELNVNALELEDSALYLCASKDFYNEQFFGPGTRLTVL.

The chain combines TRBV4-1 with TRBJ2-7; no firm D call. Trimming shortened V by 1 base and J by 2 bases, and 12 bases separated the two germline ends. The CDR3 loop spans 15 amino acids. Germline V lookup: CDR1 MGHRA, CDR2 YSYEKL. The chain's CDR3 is CASSQVQANTYEQYF. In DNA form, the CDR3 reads TGCGCCAGCAGCCAAGTGCAGGCCAATACCTACGAGCAGTACTTC.

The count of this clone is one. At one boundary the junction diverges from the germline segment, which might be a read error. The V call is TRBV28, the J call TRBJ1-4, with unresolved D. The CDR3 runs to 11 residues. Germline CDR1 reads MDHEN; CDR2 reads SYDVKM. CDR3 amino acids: CATSDGEKLFF. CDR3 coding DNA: TGTGCCACCAGTGACGGTGAAAAACTGTTTTTT.

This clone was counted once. The CDR3 spells CASSVEGTLYGYTF. In DNA form, the CDR3 reads TGTGCCAGCAGCGTAGAGGGCACCCTCTATGGCTACACCTTC. The J gene is TRBJ1-2, the V gene TRBV9; D is unresolved. V dropped 0 bases and J dropped 4 bases, with 10 bases sitting between them. This CDR3 has 14 residues. CDR1 is SGDLS, CDR2 YYNGEE, per germline.

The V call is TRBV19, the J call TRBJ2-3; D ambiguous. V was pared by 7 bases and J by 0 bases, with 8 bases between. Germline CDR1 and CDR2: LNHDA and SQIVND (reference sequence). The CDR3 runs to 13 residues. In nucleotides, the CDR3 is TGTGCCAGTACCACCCCTAGCACAGATACGCAGTATTTT. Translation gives CASTTPSTDTQYF.

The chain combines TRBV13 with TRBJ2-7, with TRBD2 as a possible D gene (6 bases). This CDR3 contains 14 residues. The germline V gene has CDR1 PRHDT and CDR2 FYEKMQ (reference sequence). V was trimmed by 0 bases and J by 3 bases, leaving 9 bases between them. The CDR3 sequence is CASSLGGGNYEQYF. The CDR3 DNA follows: TGTGCCAGCAGCTTAGGCGGCGGGAACTACGAGCAGTACTTC.

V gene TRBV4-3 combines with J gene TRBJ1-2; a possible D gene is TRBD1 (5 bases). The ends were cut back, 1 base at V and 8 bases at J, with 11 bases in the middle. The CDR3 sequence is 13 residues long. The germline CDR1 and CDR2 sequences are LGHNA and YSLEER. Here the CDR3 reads CASSQVLGEGYTF. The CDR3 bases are TGCGCCAGCAGCCAAGTCCTGGGGGAAGGCTACACCTTC.

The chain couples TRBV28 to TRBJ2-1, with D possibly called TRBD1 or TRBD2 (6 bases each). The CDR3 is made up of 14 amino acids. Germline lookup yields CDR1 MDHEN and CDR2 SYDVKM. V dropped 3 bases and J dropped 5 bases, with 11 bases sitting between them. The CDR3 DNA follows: TGTGCCAGCAGTTTCACAAGGGGGGACAATGAGCAGTTCTTC. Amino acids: CASSFTRGDNEQFF.

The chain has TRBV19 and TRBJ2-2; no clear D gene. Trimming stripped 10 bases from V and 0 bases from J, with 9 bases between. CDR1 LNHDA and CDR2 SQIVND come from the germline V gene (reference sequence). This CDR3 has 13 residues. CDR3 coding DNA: TGTGCCACCCGCCCGCCGAACACCGGGGAGCTGTTTTTT. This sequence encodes CATRPPNTGELFF.

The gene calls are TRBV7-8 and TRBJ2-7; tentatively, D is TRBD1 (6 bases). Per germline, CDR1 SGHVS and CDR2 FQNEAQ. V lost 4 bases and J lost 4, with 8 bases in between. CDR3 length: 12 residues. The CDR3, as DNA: TGTGCCAGCAGCTCACAGGGATACGAGCAGTACTTC. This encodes CASSSQGYEQYF.

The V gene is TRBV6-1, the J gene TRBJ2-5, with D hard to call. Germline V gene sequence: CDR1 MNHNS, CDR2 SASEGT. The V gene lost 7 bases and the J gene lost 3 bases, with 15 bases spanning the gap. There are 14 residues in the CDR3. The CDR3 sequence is CASISLKWEETQYF. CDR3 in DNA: TGTGCCAGCATTAGCCTAAAGTGGGAAGAGACCCAGTACTTC.

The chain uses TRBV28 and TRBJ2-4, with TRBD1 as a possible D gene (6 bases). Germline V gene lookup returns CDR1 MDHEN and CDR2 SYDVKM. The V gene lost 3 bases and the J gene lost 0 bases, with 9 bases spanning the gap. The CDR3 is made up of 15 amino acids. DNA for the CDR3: TGTGCCAGCAGTTTGGACAGAGGAGCCAAAAACATTCAGTACTTC. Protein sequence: CASSLDRGAKNIQYF.